A selection of T cell receptor beta chains follows, all from one sample in a study of blood T cell repertoires in COVID-19. Sequencing was performed with immunoSEQ multiplex PCR; in TCRdb, only in-frame clones are kept and a portion is missing. The profile shows hundreds of thousands of clones, around 90% of them singletons. Material for sequencing was peripheral blood. The receptors were gathered from a woman between 40 and 50 years old who had recovered from COVID-19. Each CDR3 is given with its conserved first and last residue. The order of the fields is V gene, J gene, D gene, clone size, CDR3 protein, CDR3 DNA. D genes are given only for firm matches. Rows may omit the clone size; those that give it use once, few, many or a size class.

v_gene: TRBV6-4; j_gene: TRBJ2-3; d_gene: .; abundance: .; CDR3aa: CASSPLAAGADTQYF; CDR3nt: TGTGCCAGCAGCCCTCTAGCGGCAGGGGCAGATACGCAGTATTTT
v_gene: TRBV5-6; j_gene: TRBJ2-1; d_gene: .; abundance: .; CDR3aa: CASSAPGHSYNEQFF; CDR3nt: TGTGCCAGCAGCGCCCCGGGACATTCCTACAATGAGCAGTTCTTC
v_gene: TRBV30; j_gene: TRBJ2-6; d_gene: TRBD1; abundance: once; CDR3aa: CAWRTPDRGAGANVLTF; CDR3nt: TGTGCCTGGAGGACCCCGGACAGGGGGGCTGGGGCCAACGTCCTGACTTTC
v_gene: TRBV12-3/TRBV12-4; j_gene: TRBJ1-2; d_gene: .; abundance: .; CDR3aa: CASSLGGNYGYTF; CDR3nt: TGTGCCAGCAGTTTAGGCGGGAACTATGGCTACACCTTC
v_gene: TRBV14; j_gene: TRBJ1-2; d_gene: TRBD1; abundance: .; CDR3aa: CASSPTGQGARGYTF; CDR3nt: TGTGCCAGCAGCCCAACGGGACAGGGGGCTCGAGGCTACACCTTC
v_gene: TRBV4-2; j_gene: TRBJ1-2; d_gene: TRBD1; abundance: .; CDR3aa: CASSQDRTGVGGYTF; CDR3nt: TGTGCCAGCAGCCAAGACCGGACAGGGGTGGGTGGCTACACCTTC
v_gene: TRBV19; j_gene: TRBJ2-5; d_gene: TRBD2; abundance: .; CDR3aa: CASRAGGARETQYF; CDR3nt: TGTGCCAGCAGAGCGGGAGGGGCTCGAGAGACCCAGTACTTC
v_gene: TRBV27; j_gene: TRBJ1-2; d_gene: TRBD1; abundance: .; CDR3aa: CASSPRQGAGYGYTF; CDR3nt: TGTGCCAGCAGTCCCAGACAGGGGGCAGGTTATGGCTACACCTTC
v_gene: TRBV5-8; j_gene: TRBJ1-2; d_gene: TRBD1; abundance: .; CDR3aa: CASSLGDRGNYGYTF; CDR3nt: TGTGCCAGCAGCTTGGGAGACAGGGGGAACTATGGCTACACCTTC
v_gene: TRBV6-2/TRBV6-3; j_gene: TRBJ1-2; d_gene: TRBD1; abundance: .; CDR3aa: CASSYPPQGQSTHTF; CDR3nt: TGTGCCAGCAGTTACCCCCCACAGGGACAGAGTACCCACACCTTC
v_gene: TRBV7-3; j_gene: TRBJ2-5; d_gene: TRBD1; abundance: .; CDR3aa: CASSPNRGRETQYF; CDR3nt: TGTGCCAGCAGCCCGAACAGGGGGCGGGAGACCCAGTACTTC
v_gene: TRBV19; j_gene: TRBJ1-2; d_gene: .; abundance: .; CDR3aa: CASSIEASGDGYTF; CDR3nt: TGTGCCAGTAGTATAGAGGCCAGCGGAGATGGCTACACCTTC